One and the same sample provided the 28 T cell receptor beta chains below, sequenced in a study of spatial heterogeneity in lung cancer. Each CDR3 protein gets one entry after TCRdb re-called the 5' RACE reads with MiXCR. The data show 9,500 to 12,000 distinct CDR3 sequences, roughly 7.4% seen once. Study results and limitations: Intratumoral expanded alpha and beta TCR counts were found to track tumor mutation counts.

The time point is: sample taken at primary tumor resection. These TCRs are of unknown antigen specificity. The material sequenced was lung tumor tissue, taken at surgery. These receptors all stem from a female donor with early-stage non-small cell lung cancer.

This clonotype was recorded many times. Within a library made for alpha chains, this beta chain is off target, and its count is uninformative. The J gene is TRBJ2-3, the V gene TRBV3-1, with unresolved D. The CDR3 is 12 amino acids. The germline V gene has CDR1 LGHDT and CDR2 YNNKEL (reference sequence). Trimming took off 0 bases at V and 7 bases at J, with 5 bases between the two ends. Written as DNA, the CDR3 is TGTGCCAGCAGCCAAGAGCAGAATACGCAGTATTTT. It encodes CASSQEQNTQYF.

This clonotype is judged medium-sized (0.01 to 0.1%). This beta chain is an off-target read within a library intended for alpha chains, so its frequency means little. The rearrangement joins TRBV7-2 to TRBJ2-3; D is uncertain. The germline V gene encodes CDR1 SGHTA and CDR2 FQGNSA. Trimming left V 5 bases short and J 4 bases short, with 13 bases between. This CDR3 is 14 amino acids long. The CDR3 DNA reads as TGTGCCAGCAGCCAGAACAGAGTCCCAGATACGCAGTATTTT. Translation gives CASSQNRVPDTQYF.

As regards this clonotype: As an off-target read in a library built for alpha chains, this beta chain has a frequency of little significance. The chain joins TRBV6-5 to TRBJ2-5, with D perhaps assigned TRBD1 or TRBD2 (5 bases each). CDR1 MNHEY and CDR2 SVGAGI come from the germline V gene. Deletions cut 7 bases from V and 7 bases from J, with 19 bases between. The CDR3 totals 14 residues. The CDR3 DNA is TGTGCCAGCAATCCCCCCGGGACCCCGGGGACCCAGTACTTC. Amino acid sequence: CASNPPGTPGTQYF.

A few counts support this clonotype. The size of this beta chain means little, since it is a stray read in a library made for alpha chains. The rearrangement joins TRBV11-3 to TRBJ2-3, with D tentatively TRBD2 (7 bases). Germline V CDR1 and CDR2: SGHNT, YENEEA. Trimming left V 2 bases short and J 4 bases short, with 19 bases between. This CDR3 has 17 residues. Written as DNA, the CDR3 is TGTGCCAGCAGCTTATATTCGGGGGGCGCGAGGGCAGATACGCAGTATTTT. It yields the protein CASSLYSGGARADTQYF.

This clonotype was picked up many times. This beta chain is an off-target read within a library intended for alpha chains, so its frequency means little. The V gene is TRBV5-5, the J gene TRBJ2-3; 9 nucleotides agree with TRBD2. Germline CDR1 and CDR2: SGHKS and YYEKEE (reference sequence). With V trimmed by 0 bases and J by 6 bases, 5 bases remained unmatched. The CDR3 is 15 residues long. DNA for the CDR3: TGTGCCAGCAGCTTGGAGGGACTAGCCGTGGATACGCAGTATTTT. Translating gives CASSLEGLAVDTQYF.

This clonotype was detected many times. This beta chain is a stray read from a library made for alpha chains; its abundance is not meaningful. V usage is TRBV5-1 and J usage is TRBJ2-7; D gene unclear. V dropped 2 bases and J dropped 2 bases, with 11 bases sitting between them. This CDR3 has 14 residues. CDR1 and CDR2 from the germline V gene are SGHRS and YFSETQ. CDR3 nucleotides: TGCGCCAGCAGCTTCTCCCAATTCACCTACGAGCAGTACTTC. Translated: CASSFSQFTYEQYF.

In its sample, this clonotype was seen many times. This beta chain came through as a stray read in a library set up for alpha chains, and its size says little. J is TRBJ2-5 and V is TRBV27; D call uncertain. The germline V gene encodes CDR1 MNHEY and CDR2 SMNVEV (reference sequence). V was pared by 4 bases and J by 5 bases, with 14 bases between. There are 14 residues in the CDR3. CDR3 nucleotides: TGTGCCAGCAGTTGGTCCTACCCGGCCGAGACCCAGTACTTC. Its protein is CASSWSYPAETQYF.

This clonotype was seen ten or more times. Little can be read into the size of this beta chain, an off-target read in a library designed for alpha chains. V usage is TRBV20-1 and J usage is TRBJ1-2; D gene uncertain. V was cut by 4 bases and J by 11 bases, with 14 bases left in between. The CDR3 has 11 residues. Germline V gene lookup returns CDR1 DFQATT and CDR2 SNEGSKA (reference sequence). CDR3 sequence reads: CSATAGSTYTF. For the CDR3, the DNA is TGCAGTGCTACCGCCGGGAGTACTTACACCTTC.

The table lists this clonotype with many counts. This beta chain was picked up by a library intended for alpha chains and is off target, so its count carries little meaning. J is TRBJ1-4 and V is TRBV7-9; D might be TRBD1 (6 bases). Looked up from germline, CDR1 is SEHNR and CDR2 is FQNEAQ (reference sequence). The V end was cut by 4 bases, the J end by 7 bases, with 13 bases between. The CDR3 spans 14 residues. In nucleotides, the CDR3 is TGTGCCAGCAGCTCCGGACAGACGGGTGAAAAACTGTTTTTT. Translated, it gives CASSSGQTGEKLFF. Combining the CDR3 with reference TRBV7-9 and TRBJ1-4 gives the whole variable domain DTGVSQNPRHKITKRGQNVTFRCDPISEHNRLYWYRQTLGQGPEFLTYFQNEAQLEKSRLLSDRFSAERPKGSFSTLEIQRTEQGDSAMYLCASSSGQTGEKLFFGSGTQLSVL.

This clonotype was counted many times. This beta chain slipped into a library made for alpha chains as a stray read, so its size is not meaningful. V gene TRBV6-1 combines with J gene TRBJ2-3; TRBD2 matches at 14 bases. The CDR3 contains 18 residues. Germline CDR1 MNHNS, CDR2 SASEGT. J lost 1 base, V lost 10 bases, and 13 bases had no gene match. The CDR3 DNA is TGTGCCACCAAACGGGGACTAGCGGGGGCGGTAGGCACAGATACGCAGTATTTT. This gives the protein CATKRGLAGAVGTDTQYF.

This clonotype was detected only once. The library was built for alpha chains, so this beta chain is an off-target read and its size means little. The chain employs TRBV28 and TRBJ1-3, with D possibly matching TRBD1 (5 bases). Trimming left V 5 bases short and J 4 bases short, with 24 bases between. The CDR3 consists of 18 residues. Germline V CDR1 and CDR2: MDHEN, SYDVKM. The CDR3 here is CASSPPMRGGGRGNTIYF. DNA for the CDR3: TGTGCCAGCAGTCCGCCGATGAGGGGCGGCGGGAGGGGAAACACCATATATTTT.

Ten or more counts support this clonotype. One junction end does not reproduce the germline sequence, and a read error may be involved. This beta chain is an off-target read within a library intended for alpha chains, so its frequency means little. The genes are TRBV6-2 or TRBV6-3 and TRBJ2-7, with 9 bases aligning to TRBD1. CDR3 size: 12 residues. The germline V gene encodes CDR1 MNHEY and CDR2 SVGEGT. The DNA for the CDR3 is TGTGCCAGCAGTCCTGAAGCCCGGGACAGGGACTTC. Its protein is CASSPEARDRDF.

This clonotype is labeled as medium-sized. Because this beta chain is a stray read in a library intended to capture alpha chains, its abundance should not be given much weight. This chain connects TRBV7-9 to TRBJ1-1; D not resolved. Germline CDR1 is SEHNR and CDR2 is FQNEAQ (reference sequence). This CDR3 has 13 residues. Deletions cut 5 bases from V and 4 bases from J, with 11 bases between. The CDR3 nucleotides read TGTGCCAGCAGCCCCCGACTGAGCACTGAAGCTTTCTTT. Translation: CASSPRLSTEAFF.

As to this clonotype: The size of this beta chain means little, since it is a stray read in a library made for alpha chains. CDR3 nucleotide sequence: TGCGCCAGCAGCCAAGGGTTAGCAGGGCCCTCTGGAAACACCATATATTTT. Encoded protein: CASSQGLAGPSGNTIYF. The V call is TRBV4-1, the J call TRBJ1-3, with D maybe TRBD1 (5 bases). Between the trimmed V and J ends, which lost 1 base and 0 bases, there was a span of 13 bases. The CDR3 totals 17 residues. Per the germline V gene, CDR1 is MGHRA and CDR2 is YSYEKL.

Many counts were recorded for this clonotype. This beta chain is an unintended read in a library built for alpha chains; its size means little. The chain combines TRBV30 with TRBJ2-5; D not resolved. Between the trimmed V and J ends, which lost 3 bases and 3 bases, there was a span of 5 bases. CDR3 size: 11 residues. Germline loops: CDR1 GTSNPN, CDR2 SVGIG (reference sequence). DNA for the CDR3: TGTGCCTGGAGGGCCGAAGAGACCCAGTACTTC. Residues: CAWRAEETQYF.

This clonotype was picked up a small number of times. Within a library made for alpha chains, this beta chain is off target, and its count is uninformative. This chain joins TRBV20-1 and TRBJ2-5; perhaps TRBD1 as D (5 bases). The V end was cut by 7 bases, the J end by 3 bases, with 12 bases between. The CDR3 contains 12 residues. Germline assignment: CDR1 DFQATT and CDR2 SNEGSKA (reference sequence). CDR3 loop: CSVKGWEETQYF. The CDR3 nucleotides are TGCAGTGTCAAGGGGTGGGAAGAGACCCAGTACTTC.

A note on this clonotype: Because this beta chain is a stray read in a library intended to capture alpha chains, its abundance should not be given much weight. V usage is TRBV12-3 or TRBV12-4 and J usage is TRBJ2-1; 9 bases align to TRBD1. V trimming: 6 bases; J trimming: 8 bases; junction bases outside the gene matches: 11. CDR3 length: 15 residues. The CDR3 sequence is CASSQGQGLIDEQFF. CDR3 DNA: TGTGCCAGCAGCCAGGGACAGGGCCTGATCGATGAGCAGTTCTTC.

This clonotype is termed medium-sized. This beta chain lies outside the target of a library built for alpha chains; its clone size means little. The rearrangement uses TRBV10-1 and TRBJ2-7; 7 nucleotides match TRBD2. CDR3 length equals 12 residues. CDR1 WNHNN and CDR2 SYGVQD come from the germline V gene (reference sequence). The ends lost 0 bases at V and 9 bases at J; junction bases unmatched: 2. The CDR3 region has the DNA TGCGCCAGCAGTGAGTCGGGGGGGACGCAGTACTTC. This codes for CASSESGGTQYF.

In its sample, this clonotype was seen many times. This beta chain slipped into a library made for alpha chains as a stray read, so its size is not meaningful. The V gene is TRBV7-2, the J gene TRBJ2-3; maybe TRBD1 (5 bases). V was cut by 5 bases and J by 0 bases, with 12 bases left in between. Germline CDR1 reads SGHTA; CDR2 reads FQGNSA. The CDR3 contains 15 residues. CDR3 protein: CASSLRWGSTDTQYF. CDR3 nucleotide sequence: TGTGCCAGCAGCCTCCGGTGGGGCAGCACAGATACGCAGTATTTT.

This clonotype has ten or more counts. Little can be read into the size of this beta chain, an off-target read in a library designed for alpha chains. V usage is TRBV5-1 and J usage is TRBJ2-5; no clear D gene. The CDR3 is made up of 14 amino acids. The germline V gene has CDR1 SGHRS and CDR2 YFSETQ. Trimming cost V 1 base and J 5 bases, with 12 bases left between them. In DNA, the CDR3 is TGCGCCAGCAGCTTGAGAGGTTTAGGGGAGACCCAGTACTTC. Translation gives CASSLRGLGETQYF. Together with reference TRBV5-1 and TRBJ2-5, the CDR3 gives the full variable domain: KAGVTQTPRYLIKTRGQQVTLSCSPISGHRSVSWYQQTPGQGLQFLFEYFSETQRNKGNFPGRFSGRQFSNSRSEMNVSTLELGDSALYLCASSLRGLGETQYFGPGTRLLVL.

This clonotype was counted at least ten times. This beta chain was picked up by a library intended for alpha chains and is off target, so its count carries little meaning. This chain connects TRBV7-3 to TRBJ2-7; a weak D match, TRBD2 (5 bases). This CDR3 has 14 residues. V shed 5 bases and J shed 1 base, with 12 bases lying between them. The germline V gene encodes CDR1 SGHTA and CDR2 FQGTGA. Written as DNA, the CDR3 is TGTGCCAGCAGCCCCCAGAGCGGATCCTACGAGCAGTACTTC. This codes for CASSPQSGSYEQYF.

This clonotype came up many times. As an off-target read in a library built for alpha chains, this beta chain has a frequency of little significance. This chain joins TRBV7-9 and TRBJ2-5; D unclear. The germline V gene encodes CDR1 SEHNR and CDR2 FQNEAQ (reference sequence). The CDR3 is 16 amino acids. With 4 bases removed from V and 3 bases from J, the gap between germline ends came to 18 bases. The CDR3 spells CASSSYVGSQKETQYF. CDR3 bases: TGTGCCAGCAGCTCCTACGTGGGGTCGCAGAAAGAGACCCAGTACTTC.

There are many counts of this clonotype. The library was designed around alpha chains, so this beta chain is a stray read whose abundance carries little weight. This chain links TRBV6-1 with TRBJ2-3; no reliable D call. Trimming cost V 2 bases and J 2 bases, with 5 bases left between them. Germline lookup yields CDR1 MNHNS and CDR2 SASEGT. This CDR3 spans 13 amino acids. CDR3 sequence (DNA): TGTGCCAGCAGTGAACAACCCACAGATACGCAGTATTTT. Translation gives CASSEQPTDTQYF.

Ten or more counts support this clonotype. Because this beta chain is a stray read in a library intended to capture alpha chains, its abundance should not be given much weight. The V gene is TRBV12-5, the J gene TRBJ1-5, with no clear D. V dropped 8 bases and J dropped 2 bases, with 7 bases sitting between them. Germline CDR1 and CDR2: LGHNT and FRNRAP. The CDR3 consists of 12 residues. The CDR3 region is CASRAGNQPQHF. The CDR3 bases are TGTGCTAGTAGGGCCGGCAATCAGCCCCAGCATTTT.

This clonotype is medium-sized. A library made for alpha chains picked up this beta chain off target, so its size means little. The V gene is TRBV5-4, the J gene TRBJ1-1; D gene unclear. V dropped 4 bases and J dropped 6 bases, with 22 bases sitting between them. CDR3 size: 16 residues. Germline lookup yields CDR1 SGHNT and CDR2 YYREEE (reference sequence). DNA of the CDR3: TGTGCCAGCAGCAGATCCACTGTAACTGAATGGTCTGAAGCTTTCTTT. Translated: CASSRSTVTEWSEAFF.

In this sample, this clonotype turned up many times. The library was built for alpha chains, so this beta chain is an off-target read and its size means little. CDR3 sequence (DNA): TGTGCCATGGCGGAGGGAACATCCTACGAGCAGTACTTC. This sequence encodes CAMAEGTSYEQYF. The genes are TRBV10-3 and TRBJ2-7; the D gene is possibly TRBD2 (6 bases). The CDR3 totals 13 residues. The germline V and J ends were trimmed by 9 bases and 1 base, with 13 bases remaining between them. Germline CDR1 and CDR2: ENHRY and SYGVKD.

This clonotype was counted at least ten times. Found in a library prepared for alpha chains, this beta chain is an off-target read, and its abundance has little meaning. This chain's CDR3 is CASSPGRGTGTEAFF. The CDR3 nucleotides read TGCGCCAGCAGCCCGGGACGGGGAACGGGCACTGAAGCTTTCTTT. The chain uses TRBV5-1 and TRBJ1-1, with D maybe TRBD1 (5 bases). The CDR3 sequence is 15 residues long. The ends were cut back, 4 bases at V and 4 bases at J, with 17 bases in the middle. The germline V gene encodes CDR1 SGHRS and CDR2 YFSETQ.

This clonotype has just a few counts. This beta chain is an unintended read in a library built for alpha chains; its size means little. The CDR3 coding sequence is TGCGCCAGCAGCCAAGATTTAGGCACAGGGTCCGTGGGAGATACGCAGTATTTT. Encoded protein: CASSQDLGTGSVGDTQYF. This chain connects TRBV4-3 to TRBJ2-3; a weak D match, TRBD1 (6 bases). Germline loops: CDR1 LGHNA, CDR2 YSLEER. This CDR3 comprises 18 residues. With 0 bases removed from V and 5 bases from J, the gap between germline ends came to 21 bases.